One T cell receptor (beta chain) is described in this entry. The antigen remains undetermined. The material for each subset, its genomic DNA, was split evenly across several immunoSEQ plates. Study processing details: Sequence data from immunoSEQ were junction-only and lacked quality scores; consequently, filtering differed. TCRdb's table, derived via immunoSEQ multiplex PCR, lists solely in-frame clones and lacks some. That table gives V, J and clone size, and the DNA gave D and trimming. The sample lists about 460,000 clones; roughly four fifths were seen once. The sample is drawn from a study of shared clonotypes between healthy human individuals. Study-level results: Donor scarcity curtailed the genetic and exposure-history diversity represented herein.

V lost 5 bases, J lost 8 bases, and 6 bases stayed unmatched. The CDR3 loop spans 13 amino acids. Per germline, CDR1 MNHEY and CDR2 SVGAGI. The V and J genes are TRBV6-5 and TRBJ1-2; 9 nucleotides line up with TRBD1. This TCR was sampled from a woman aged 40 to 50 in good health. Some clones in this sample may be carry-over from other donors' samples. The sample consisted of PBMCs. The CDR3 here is CASSKNRGQGYTF. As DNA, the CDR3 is TGTGCCAGCAGTAAGAACAGGGGGCAAGGCTACACCTTC.